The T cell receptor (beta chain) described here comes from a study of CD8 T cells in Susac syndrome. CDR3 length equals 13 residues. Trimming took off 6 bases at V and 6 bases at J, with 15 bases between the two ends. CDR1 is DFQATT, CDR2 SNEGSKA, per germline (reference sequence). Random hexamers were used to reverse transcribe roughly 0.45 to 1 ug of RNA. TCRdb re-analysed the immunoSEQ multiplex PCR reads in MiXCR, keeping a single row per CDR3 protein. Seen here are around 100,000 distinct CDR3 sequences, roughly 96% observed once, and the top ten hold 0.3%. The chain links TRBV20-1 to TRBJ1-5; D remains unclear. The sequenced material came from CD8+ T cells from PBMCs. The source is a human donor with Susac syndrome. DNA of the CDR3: TGCAGTGCCCCCGGGAGGGAGGGTCAGCCCCAGCATTTT. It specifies CSAPGREGQPQHF.